This TCR beta chain was sequenced during a study of regulatory T cells in long-lasting Graves disease. The CDR3 covers 15 residues. CDR1 is LNHDA, CDR2 SQIVND, per germline (reference sequence). Concerning this clonotype itself: One end of the junction fails to match germline, which may point to a read error.

Construction of the TCR beta libraries employed iRepertoire HTBI primers in conjunction with Arm-PCR of CDR3 regions. TCRdb passed the multiplex PCR reads through MiXCR, listing each CDR3 protein once. The data hold 350,000 to 500,000 distinct CDR3 sequences, with 14% observed a single time. The time point here: newly diagnosed GD, antithyroid drugs for less than 3 months. PBMC-extracted RNA yielded the TCR library. The same data also contributed to another study, on T cells in Graves' hyperthyroidism and ophthalmopathy. That paper states: Clinical symptoms, serum thyroxine, TRAb, thyroid ultrasound and orbital computed tomography informed diagnoses. Blood samples included most of the expanded thyroid clonotypes exceeding 0.001.

This sequence was found in a woman aged 45-65 years with Graves disease. The specimen comprised peripheral blood mononuclear cells (PBMCs), sampled at new diagnosis, from a patient treated with antithyroid drugs. The rearrangement joins TRBV19 to TRBJ2-1; TRBD2 matches at 8 bases. In nucleotides, the CDR3 is TGTGCCAGTAGTATAGACACTAGCGGCCACAATGAGCAGCTCTTC. Protein: CASSIDTSGHNEQLF.